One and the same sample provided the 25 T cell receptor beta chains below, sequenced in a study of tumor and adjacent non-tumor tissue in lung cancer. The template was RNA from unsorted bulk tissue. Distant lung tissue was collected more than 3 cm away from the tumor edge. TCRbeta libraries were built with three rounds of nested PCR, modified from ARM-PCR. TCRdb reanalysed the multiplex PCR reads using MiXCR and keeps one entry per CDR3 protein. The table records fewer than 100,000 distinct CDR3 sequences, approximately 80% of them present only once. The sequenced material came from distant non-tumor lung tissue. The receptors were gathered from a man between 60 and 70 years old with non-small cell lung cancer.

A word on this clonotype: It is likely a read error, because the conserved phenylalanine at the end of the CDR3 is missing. The CDR3 DNA follows: TGTGACAGCAGCCAAGAGGTCGGGCGGGGACTGTTGGCTTTCCTT. It translates to CDSSQEVGRGLLAFL. The chain combines TRBV4-2 with TRBJ1-1, with TRBD1 as a possible D gene (5 bases). The CDR3 is made up of 15 amino acids. In germline, CDR1 is LGHNA, CDR2 YNFKEQ.

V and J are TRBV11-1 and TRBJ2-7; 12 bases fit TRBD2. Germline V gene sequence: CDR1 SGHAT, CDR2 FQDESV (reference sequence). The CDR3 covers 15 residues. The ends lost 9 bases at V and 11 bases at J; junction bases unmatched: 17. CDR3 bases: TGTGCCAGGAGCAGGACTAGCGGGACGGCAGAAGAGAAGTACTTC. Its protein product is CARSRTSGTAEEKYF.

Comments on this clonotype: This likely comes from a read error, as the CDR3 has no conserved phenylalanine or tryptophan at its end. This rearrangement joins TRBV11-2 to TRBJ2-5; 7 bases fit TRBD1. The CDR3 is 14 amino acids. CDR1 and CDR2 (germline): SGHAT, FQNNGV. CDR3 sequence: CSCSSGQVQETQYL. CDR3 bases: TGTTCCTGCAGCTCTGGACAGGTCCAAGAGACCCAGTACTTA.

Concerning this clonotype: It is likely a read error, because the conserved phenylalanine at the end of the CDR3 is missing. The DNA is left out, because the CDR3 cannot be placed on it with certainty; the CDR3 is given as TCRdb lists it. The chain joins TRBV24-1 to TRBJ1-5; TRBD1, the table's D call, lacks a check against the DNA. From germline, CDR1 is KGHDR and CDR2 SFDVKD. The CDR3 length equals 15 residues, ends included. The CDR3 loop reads CATSDLQGANQPQHL.

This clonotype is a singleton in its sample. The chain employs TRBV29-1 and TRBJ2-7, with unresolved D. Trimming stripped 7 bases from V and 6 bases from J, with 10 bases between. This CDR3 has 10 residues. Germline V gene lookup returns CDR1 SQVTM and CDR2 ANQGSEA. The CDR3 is CSDVQREQYF. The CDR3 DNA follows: TGCAGCGATGTTCAGCGCGAGCAGTACTTC.

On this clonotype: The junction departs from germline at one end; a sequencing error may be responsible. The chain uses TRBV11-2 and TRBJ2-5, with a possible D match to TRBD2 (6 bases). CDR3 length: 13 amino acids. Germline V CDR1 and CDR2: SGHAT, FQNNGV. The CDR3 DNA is TGTGCCAACAACTCTACGGGGGAAGAGACCCAATACTTC. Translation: CANNSTGEETQYF.

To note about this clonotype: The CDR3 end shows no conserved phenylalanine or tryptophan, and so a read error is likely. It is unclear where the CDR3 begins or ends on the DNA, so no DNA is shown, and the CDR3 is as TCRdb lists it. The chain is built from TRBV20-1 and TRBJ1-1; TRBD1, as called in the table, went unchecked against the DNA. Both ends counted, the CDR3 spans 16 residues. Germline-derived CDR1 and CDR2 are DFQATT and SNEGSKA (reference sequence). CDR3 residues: CSAPRAGQGPNTEAFY.

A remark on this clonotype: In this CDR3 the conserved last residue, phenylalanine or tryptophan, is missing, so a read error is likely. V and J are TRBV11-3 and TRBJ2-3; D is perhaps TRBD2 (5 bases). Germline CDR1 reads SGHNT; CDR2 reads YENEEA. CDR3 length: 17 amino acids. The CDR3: CASSLESVVSSTNTQYL. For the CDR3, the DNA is TGTGCCAGCAGCCTCGAATCCGTGGTTTCTAGCACAAATACGCAGTATTTG.

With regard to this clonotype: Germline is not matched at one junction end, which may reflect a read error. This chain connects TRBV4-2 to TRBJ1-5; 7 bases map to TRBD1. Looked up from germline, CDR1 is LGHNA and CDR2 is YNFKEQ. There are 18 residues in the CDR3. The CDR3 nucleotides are TGTGCCAGCAGCCAAGATGGGGAGGGGGCTATATTGAATCTGCCCCAGCATTTT. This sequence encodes CASSQDGEGAILNLPQHF.

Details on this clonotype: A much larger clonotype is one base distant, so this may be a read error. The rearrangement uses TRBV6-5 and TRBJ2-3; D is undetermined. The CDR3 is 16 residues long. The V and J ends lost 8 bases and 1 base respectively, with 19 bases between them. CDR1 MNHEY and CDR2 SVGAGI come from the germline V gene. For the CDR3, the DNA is TGTGCCAGCGTTCTGGACCCCCTGTCTGGCACAGATACGCAGTATTTT. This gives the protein CASVLDPLSGTDTQYF.

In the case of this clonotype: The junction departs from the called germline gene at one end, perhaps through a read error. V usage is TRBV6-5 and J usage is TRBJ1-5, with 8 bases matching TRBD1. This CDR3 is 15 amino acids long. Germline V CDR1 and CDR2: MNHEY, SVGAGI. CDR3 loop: CASTYIGQGSQPQHF. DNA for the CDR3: TGTGCCAGCACTTACATAGGACAGGGTAGTCAGCCCCAGCATTTT.

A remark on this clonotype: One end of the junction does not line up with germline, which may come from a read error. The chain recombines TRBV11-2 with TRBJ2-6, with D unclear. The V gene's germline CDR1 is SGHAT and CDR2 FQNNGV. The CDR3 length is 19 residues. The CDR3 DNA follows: TGTGTCAGCAGTTTAGTTCCAAAGGGCAGGCCCTCTGGGGCCAACGTCCTGACTTTC. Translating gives CVSSLVPKGRPSGANVLTF.

CDR3 bases: TGCAGTGCTAGAATCGCTAGCGGGACCATATGTGAGCAGTTCTTC. Residues: CSARIASGTICEQFF. The chain combines TRBV20-1 with TRBJ2-1, with TRBD2 matching over 9 bases. The CDR3 loop spans 15 amino acids. Per the germline V gene, CDR1 is DFQATT and CDR2 is SNEGSKA (reference sequence). V gave up 2 bases and J gave up 9 bases; unmatched junction bases: 11.

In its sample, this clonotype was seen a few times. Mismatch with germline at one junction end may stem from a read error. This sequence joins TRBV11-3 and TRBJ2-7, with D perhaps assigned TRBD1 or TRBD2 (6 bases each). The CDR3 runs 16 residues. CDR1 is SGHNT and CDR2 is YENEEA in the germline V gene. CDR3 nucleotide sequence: TGTGCCAGCAGTTTAGCCCGAGGGGGGCCCACCTACGATCAGTACTTC. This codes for CASSLARGGPTYDQYF.

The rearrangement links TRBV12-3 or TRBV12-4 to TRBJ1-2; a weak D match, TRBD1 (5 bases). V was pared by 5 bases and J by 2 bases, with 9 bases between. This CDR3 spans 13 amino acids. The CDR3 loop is CASSIRQNYGYTF. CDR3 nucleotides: TGTGCCAGCAGTATAAGACAGAACTATGGCTACACCTTC.

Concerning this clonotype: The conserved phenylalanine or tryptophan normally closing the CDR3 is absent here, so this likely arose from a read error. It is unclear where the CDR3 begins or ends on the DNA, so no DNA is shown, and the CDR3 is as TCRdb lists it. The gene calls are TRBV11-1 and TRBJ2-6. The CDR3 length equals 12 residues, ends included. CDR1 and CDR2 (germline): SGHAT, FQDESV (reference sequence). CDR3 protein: CAIGSGANVLSV.

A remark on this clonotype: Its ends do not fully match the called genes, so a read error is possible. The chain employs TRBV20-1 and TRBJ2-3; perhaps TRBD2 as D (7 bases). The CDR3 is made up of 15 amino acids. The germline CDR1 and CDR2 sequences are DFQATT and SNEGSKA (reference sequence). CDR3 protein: CGASYRGADSDTQYF. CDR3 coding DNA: TGCGGTGCTAGTTACCGGGGGGCGGACTCAGATACGCAGTATTTT.

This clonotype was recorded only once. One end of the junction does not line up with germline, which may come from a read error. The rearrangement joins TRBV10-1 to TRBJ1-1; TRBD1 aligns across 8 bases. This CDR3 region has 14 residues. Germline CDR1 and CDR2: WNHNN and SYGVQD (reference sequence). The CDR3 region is CASSHQGAATEAFF. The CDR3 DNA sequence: TGCGCCAGCAGTCACCAGGGGGCCGCCACTGAAGCCTTCTTT.

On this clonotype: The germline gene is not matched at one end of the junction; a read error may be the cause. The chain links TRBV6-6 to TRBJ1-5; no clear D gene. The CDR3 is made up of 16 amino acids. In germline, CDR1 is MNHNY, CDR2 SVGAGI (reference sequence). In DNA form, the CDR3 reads TGTGCCAGCGGTTCCGTAGGGCCCATGGGGAATCAGCCCCAATATTTT. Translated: CASGSVGPMGNQPQYF.

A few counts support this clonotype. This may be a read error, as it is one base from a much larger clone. This CDR3 reads CSARDWRQGAGMNTEALF. In DNA, the CDR3 is TGCAGTGCTAGAGATTGGCGGCAGGGCGCGGGGATGAACACTGAAGCTTTATTT. The V call is TRBV20-1, the J call TRBJ1-1, with D possibly matching TRBD1 (5 bases). Germline CDR1 DFQATT, CDR2 SNEGSKA (reference sequence). CDR3 length equals 18 residues.

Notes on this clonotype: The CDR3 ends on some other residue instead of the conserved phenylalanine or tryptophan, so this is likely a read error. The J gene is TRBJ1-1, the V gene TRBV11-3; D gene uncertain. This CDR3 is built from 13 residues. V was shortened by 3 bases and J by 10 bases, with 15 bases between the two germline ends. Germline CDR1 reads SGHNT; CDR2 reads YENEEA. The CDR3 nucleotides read TGTGCCAGCAGCTTCGGAGGGATAGTGGGAGCTTTCCTT. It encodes CASSFGGIVGAFL.

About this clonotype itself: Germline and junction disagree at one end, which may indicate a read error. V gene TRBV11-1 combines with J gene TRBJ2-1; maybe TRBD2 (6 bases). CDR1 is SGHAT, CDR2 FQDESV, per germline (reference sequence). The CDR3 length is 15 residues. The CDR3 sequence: CASSLDAGIYNEQSF. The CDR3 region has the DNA TGTGCTAGCAGCTTAGACGCGGGGATCTACAATGAGCAGTCCTTC.

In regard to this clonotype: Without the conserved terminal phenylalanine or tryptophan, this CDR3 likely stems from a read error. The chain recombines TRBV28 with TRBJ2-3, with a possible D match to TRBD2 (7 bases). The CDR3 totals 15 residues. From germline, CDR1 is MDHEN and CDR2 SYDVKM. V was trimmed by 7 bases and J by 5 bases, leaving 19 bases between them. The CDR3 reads CASISPGGAGDTQYS. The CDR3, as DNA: TGTGCCAGCATTTCCCCTGGGGGGGCTGGAGATACGCAGTATTCT.

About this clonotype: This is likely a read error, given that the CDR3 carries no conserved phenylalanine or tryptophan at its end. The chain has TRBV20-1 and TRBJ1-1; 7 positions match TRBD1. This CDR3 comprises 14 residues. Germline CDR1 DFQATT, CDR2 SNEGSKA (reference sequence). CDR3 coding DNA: TGCTGTGCTACCAAGACAGGGTACTCCGGTGAAGCTTTCATT. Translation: CCATKTGYSGEAFI.

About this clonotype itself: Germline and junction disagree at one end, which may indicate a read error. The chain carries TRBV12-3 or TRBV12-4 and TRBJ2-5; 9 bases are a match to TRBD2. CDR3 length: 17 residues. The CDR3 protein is CASGSLAGPWYQETQYF. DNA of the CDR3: TGTGCCAGCGGATCGCTAGCGGGACCATGGTACCAAGAGACTCAGTACTTC.